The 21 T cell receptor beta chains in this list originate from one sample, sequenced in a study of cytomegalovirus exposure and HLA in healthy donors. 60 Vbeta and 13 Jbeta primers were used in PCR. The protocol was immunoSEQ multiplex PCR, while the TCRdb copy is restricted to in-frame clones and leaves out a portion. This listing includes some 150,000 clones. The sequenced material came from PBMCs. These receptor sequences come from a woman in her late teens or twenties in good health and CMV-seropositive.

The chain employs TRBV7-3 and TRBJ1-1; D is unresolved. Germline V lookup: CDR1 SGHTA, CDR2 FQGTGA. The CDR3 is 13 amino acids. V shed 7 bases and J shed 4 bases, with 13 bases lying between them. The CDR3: CASTLRVGTEAFF. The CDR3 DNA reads TGTGCCAGCACCCTGCGGGTAGGCACTGAAGCTTTCTTT. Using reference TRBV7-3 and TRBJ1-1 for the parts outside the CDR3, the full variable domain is GAGVSQTPSNKVTEKGKYVELRCDPISGHTALYWYRQSLGQGPEFLIYFQGTGAADDSGLPNDRFFAVRPEGSVSTLKIQRTERGDSAVYLCASTLRVGTEAFFGQGTRLTVV.

The CDR3, as DNA: TGCGCCAGCAGCTTGGACGGGACAGCCGGTTACGAGCAGTACTTC. Translating gives CASSLDGTAGYEQYF. The chain employs TRBV5-1 and TRBJ2-7; TRBD1 matches 7 bases. This CDR3 is built from 15 residues. The V gene's germline CDR1 is SGHRS and CDR2 YFSETQ. The V segment lost 0 bases and the J segment 4 bases; nucleotides outside the gene matches: 7.

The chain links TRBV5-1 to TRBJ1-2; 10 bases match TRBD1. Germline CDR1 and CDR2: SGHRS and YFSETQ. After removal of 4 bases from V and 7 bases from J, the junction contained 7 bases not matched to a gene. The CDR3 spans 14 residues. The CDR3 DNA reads TGCGCCAGCAGCGACGGACAGGGGGGTCCTGGCTACACCTTC. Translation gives CASSDGQGGPGYTF.

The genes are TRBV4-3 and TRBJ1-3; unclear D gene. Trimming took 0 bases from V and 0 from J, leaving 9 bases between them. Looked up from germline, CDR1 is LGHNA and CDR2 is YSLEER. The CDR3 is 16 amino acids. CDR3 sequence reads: CASSQEVQTSGNTIYF. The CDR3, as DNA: TGCGCCAGCAGCCAAGAGGTACAGACCTCTGGAAACACCATATATTTT.

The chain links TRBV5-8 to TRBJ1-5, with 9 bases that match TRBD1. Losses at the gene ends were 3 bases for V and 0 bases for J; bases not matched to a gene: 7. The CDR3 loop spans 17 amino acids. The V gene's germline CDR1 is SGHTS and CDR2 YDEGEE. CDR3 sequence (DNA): TGTGCCAGCAGCTCCGGGACAGGGATTTCTAGCAATCAGCCCCAGCATTTT. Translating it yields CASSSGTGISSNQPQHF.

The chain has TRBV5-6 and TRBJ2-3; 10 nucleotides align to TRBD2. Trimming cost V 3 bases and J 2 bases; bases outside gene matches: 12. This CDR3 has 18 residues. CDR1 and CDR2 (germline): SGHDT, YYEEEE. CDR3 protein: CASSSGLAELTNTDTQYF. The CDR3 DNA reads TGTGCCAGCAGCTCAGGACTAGCGGAGCTTACAAACACAGATACGCAGTATTTT.

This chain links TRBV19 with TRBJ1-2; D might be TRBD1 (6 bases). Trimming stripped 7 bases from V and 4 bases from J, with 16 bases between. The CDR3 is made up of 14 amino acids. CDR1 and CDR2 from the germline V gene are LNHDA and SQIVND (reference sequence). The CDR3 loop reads CASKTGTRSYGYTF. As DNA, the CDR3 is TGTGCCAGTAAAACGGGGACACGGAGCTATGGCTACACCTTC. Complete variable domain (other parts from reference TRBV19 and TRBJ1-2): DGGITQSPKYLFRKEGQNVTLSCEQNLNHDAMYWYRQDPGQGLRLIYYSQIVNDFQKGDIAEGYSVSREKKESFPLTVTSAQKNPTAFYLCASKTGTRSYGYTFGSGTRLTVV.

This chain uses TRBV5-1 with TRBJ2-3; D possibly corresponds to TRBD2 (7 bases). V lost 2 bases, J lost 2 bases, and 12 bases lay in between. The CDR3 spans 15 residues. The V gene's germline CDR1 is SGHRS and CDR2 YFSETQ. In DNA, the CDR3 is TGCGCCAGCAGCTTCCTGGGGGGGGCCACAGATACGCAGTATTTT. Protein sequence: CASSFLGGATDTQYF.

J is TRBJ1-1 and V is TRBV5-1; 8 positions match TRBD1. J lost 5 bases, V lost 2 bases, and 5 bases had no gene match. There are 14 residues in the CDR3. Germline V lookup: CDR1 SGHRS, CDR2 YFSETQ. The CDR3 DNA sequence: TGCGCCAGCAGCTTTACAGGGGGGGAGACTGAAGCTTTCTTT. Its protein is CASSFTGGETEAFF.

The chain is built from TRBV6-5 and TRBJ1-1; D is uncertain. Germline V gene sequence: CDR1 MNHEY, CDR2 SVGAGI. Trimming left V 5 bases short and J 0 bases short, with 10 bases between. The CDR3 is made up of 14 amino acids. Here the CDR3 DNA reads TGTGCCAGCAGTCTTACGGTGATGAACACTGAAGCTTTCTTT. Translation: CASSLTVMNTEAFF.

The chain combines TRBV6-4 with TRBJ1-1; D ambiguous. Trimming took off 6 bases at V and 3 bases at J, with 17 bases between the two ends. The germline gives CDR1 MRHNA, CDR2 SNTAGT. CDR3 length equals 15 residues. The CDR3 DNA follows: TGTGCCAGCAGGGACCGGTCGGGTAGGTACACTGAAGCTTTCTTT. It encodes CASRDRSGRYTEAFF.

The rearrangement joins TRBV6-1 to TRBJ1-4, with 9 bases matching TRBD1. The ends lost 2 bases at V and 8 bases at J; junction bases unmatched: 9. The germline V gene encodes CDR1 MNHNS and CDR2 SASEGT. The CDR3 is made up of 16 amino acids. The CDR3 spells CASSENPGQGNEKLFF. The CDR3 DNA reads TGTGCCAGCAGTGAAAACCCGGGACAGGGAAACGAAAAACTGTTTTTT.

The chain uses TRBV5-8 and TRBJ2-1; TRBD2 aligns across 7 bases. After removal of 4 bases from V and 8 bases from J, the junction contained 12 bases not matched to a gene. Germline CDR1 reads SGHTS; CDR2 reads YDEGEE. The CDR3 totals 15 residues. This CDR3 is CASSLGGRAGDEQFF. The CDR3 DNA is TGTGCCAGCAGCCTTGGAGGGAGGGCCGGGGATGAGCAGTTCTTC.

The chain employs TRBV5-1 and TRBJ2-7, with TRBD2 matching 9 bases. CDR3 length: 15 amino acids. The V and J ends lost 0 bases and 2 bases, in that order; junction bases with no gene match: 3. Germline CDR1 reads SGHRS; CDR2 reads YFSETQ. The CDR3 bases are TGCGCCAGCAGCTTGGGGACTAGCGCAACCTACGAGCAGTACTTC. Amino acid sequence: CASSLGTSATYEQYF. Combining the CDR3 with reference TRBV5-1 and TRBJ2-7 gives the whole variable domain KAGVTQTPRYLIKTRGQQVTLSCSPISGHRSVSWYQQTPGQGLQFLFEYFSETQRNKGNFPGRFSGRQFSNSRSEMNVSTLELGDSALYLCASSLGTSATYEQYFGPGTRLTVT.

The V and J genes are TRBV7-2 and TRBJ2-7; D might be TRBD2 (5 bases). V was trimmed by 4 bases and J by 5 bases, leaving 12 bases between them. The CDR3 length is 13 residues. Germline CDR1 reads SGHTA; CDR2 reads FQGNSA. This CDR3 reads CASSWTPGDEQYF. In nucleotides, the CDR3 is TGTGCCAGCAGCTGGACTCCAGGCGACGAGCAGTACTTC. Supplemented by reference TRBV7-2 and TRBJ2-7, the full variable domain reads GAGVSQSPSNKVTEKGKDVELRCDPISGHTALYWYRQSLGQGLEFLIYFQGNSAPDKSGLPSDRFSAERTGGSVSTLTIQRTQQEDSAVYLCASSWTPGDEQYFGPGTRLTVT.

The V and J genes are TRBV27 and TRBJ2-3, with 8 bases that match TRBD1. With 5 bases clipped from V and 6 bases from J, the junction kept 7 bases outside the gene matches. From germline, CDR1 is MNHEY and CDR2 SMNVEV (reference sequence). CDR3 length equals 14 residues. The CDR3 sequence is CASSISQGADTQYF. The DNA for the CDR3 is TGTGCCAGCAGTATAAGCCAGGGGGCGGATACGCAGTATTTT.

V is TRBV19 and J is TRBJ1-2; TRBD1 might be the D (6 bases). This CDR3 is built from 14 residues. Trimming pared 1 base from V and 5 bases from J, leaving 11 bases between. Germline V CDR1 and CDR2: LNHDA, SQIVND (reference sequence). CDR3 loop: CASSIASDRYGYTF. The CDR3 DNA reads TGTGCCAGTAGTATAGCGTCGGACAGATATGGCTACACCTTC.

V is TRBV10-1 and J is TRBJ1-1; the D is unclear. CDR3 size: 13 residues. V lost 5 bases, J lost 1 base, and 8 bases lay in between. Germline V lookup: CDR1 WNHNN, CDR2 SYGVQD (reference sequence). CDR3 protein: CASSSIGNTEAFF. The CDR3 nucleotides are TGCGCCAGCAGTTCGATCGGGAACACTGAAGCTTTCTTT.

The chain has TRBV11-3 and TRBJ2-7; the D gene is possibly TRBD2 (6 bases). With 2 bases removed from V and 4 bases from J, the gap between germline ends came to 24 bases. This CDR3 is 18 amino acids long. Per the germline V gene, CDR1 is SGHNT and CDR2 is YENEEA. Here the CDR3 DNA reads TGTGCCAGCAGCTTAATACGGACCGGGGGACTGGGAACTTACGAGCAGTACTTC. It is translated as CASSLIRTGGLGTYEQYF.

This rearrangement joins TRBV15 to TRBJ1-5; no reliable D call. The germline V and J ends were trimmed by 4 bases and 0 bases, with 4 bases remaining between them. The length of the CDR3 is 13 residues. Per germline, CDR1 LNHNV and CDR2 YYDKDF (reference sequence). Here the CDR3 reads CATSTYSNQPQHF. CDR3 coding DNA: TGTGCCACCAGCACGTATAGCAATCAGCCCCAGCATTTT.

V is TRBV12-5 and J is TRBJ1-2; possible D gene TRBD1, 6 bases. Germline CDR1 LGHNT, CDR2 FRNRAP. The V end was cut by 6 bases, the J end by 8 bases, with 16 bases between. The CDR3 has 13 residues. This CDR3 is CASGGQYKGGYTF. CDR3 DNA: TGTGCTAGTGGAGGACAGTACAAGGGGGGCTACACCTTC.